This TCR beta chain was profiled in a study of T cell responses to AZD1222 COVID-19 vaccine. Study-level points and caveats: Without day 14 samples, only post-peak T cell repertoires were studied. Mostly white British, mostly female donors; authors suggested clonal diversity may be underestimated. Following two doses of AZD1222, Spike-specific TCR breadth and depth rose.

The J segment lost 4 bases and the V segment lost 2 bases, leaving 7 bases of the junction unmatched. Per the germline V gene, CDR1 is SGHTA and CDR2 is FQGNSA. The CDR3 has 15 amino acids. On this clone itself: Its antigen is not known.

Data came from immunoSEQ multiplex PCR; TCRdb stores just in-frame clones and leaves some out. The table shows tens of thousands of clones, with about 92% occurring only once. The clonotype was recovered from an adult who received the AZD1222 COVID-19 vaccine. Sequenced here: peripheral blood, sampled 28 days after the second AZD1222 dose. The chain uses TRBV7-2 and TRBJ2-7, with 8 bases matching TRBD2. The CDR3 DNA reads as TGTGCCAGCAGCTTACGGGTCGGGGGGGCTTACGAGCAGTACGTC. The encoded protein is CASSLRVGGAYEQYV.